This T cell receptor (beta chain) came from a study of cytomegalovirus exposure and HLA in healthy donors. The PCR was carried out with 60 Vbeta primers and 13 Jbeta primers. Method: immunoSEQ multiplex PCR; TCRdb's copy keeps in-frame clones and lacks some. The repertoire holds 150,000 to 200,000 clones, about 80% seen once, with 1.5% to 1.8% in the top ten. The CDR3 contains 13 residues. V dropped 6 bases and J dropped 4; count of bases not matched to a gene: 3. Germline V gene lookup returns CDR1 SNHLY and CDR2 FYNNEI. There were likely unrecorded immune exposures, though donors were nominally healthy when sampled. In regard to this clone: The antigen remains undetermined.

Whole-study findings and limits: Highly shared variants forming one cluster were likely a sequencing artifact. TRBV6-2, TRBV6-3 and some other V segments were excluded as indistinguishable. The listing of 150 to 200 TCR beta chains classed them as cytomegalovirus-associated.

The genes are TRBV2 and TRBJ1-5; TRBD1 matches 7 bases. Sequencing input: PBMCs. This TCR was recovered from a middle-aged man in good health and CMV-seronegative. This chain's CDR3 is CASRLQGNQPQHF. CDR3 in DNA: TGTGCCAGCAGGTTACAGGGGAATCAGCCCCAGCATTTT.